This passage covers 11 T cell receptor beta chains from one sample sequenced in a study of monozygotic twins with cystic fibrosis (dated by TCRdb to the early 2020s). Libraries came from the immunoSEQ multiplex PCR assay. The clones in this table, taken by TCRdb from immuneACCESS, are in-frame only. Not every clone is retained; where verified, under half of the shortfall comes from an unresolved V gene, and the cause of the rest is unknown. The sample profile shows 30,000 to 35,000 clones; approximately 72% of them were found once. The ten largest clones add up to 0.7% to 1% of the sample. The specimen was blood. These receptor sequences come from a girl aged 10-17 years with cystic fibrosis.

This chain joins TRBV10-1 and TRBJ1-5; D call uncertain. CDR1 is WNHNN and CDR2 is SYGVQD in the germline V gene (reference sequence). This CDR3 region has 12 residues. Trimming pared 2 bases from V and 4 bases from J, leaving 3 bases between. Here the CDR3 reads CASSEGNQPQHF. CDR3 bases: TGCGCCAGCAGTGAGGGGAATCAGCCCCAGCATTTT.

The sample holds one count of this clone. CDR3 loop: CASRRTFNQPQHF. The CDR3 DNA follows: TGTGCCAGCAGACGGACCTTTAATCAGCCCCAGCATTTT. J is TRBJ1-5 and V is TRBV6-5; no definite D call. Germline CDR1 MNHEY, CDR2 SVGAGI. The CDR3 has 13 residues. Trimming cost V 6 bases and J 4 bases, with 10 bases left between them.

This chain connects TRBV9 to TRBJ1-2; D is undetermined. Trimming pared 1 base from V and 0 bases from J, leaving 10 bases between. This CDR3 comprises 15 residues. Per germline, CDR1 SGDLS and CDR2 YYNGEE. CDR3 amino acids: CASSVRSGANYGYTF. In DNA form, the CDR3 reads TGTGCCAGCAGCGTAAGGTCAGGAGCTAACTATGGCTACACCTTC. The full variable domain, rest sourced from reference TRBV9 and TRBJ1-2, is DSGVTQTPKHLITATGQRVTLRCSPRSGDLSVYWYQQSLDQGLQFLIQYYNGEERAKGNILERFSAQQFPDLHSELNLSSLELGDSALYFCASSVRSGANYGYTFGSGTRLTVV.

CDR3 DNA: TGTGCCAGCAGGGGCGGCACTGAAGCTTTCTTT. It codes for CASRGGTEAFF. The rearrangement uses TRBV6-1 and TRBJ1-1; D call uncertain. The CDR3 totals 11 residues. The germline V and J ends were trimmed by 6 bases and 4 bases, with 6 bases remaining between them. The germline V gene encodes CDR1 MNHNS and CDR2 SASEGT.

The chain couples TRBV5-5 to TRBJ2-1, with D possibly being TRBD2 (5 bases). This CDR3 contains 15 residues. Germline CDR1 and CDR2: SGHKS and YYEKEE (reference sequence). Deletions cut 0 bases from V and 3 bases from J, with 10 bases between. The CDR3 loop is CASSLVGLSYNEQFF. CDR3 sequence (DNA): TGTGCCAGCAGCTTGGTAGGACTGAGCTACAATGAGCAGTTCTTC.

The chain couples TRBV30 to TRBJ1-2, with 9 bases identical to TRBD1. The CDR3 length is 21 residues. The ends lost 2 bases at V and 0 bases at J; junction bases unmatched: 22. Germline V gene sequence: CDR1 GTSNPN, CDR2 SVGIG (reference sequence). CDR3 residues: CAWSFHGALGQGKLPNYGYTF. Here the CDR3 DNA reads TGTGCCTGGAGTTTCCACGGAGCTCTGGGACAGGGTAAACTACCTAACTATGGCTACACCTTC.

The chain uses TRBV2 and TRBJ2-3; 12 bases line up with TRBD2. V lost 8 bases and J lost 6; bases outside the gene matches: 9. CDR1 is SNHLY and CDR2 is FYNNEI in the germline V gene. The CDR3 is 15 amino acids. The CDR3 loop reads CASGGLAGYMDTQYF. The CDR3 DNA is TGTGCCAGCGGGGGACTAGCGGGTTATATGGATACGCAGTATTTT.

V gene TRBV18 combines with J gene TRBJ2-1; TRBD2 agrees at 10 bases. In germline, CDR1 is KGHSH, CDR2 LQKENI. J was trimmed by 8 bases and V by 4 bases; bases with no gene match: 11. CDR3 length equals 16 residues. The CDR3 DNA is TGTGCCAGCTCACACCGAACTAGCGGGGAGGGAGATGAGCAGTTCTTC. This codes for CASSHRTSGEGDEQFF.

The chain couples TRBV5-6 to TRBJ2-5; maybe TRBD1 (6 bases). CDR1 and CDR2 from the germline V gene are SGHDT and YYEEEE. V lost 4 bases and J 1 base, leaving 11 bases between the germline ends. The CDR3 has 14 residues. In nucleotides, the CDR3 is TGTGCCAGCAGCGAGAGACAGGTCCAAGAGACCCAGTACTTC. Translating it yields CASSERQVQETQYF.

The CDR3 nucleotides are TGTGCCAGCAGTTCTCGGACTAGAAATGGAACCGGGGAGCTGTTTTTT. Its protein is CASSSRTRNGTGELFF. This rearrangement joins TRBV6-5 to TRBJ2-2, with 7 positions matching TRBD2. With 4 bases clipped from V and 5 bases from J, the junction kept 10 bases outside the gene matches. The CDR3 spans 16 residues. From germline, CDR1 is MNHEY and CDR2 SVGAGI.

This clone has a handful of counts. The chain recombines TRBV18 with TRBJ1-1; no reliable D call. This CDR3 spans 13 amino acids. CDR1 is KGHSH and CDR2 is LQKENI in the germline V gene. Trimming shortened V by 4 bases and J by 1 base, and 7 bases separated the two germline ends. In DNA form, the CDR3 reads TGTGCCAGCTCACTTCTGGGGAACACTGAAGCTTTCTTT. Residues: CASSLLGNTEAFF.